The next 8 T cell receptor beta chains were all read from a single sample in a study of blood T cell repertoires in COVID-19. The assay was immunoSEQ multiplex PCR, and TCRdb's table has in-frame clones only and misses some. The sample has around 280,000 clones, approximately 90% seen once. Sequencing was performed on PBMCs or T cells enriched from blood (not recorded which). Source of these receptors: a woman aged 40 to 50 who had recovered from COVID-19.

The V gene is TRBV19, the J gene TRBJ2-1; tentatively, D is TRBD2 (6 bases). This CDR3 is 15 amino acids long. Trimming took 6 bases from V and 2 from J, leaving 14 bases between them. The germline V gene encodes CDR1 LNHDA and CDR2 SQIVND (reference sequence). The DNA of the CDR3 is TGTGCCAGTAGAGATGTCGGGAGAACCTACAATGAGCAGTTCTTC. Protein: CASRDVGRTYNEQFF. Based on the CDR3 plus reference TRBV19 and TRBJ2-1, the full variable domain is DGGITQSPKYLFRKEGQNVTLSCEQNLNHDAMYWYRQDPGQGLRLIYYSQIVNDFQKGDIAEGYSVSREKKESFPLTVTSAQKNPTAFYLCASRDVGRTYNEQFFGPGTRLTVL.

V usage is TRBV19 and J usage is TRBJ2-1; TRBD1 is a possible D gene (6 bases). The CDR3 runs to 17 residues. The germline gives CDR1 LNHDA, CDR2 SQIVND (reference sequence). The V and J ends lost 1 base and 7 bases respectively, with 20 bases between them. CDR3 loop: CASSIAWGRNRRNEQFF. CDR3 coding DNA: TGTGCCAGTAGTATAGCTTGGGGGCGGAACAGGCGGAATGAGCAGTTCTTC.

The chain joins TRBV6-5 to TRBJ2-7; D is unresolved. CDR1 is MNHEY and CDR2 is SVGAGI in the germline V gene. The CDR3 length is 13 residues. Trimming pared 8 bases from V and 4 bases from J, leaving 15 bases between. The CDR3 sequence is CASGSSLVYEQYF. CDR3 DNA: TGTGCCAGCGGATCCAGCCTAGTATACGAGCAGTACTTC.

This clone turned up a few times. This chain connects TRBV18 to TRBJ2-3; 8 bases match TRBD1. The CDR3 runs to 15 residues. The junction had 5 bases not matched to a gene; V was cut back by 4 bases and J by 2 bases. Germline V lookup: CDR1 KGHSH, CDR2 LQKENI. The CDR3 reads CASSQQTGDTDTQYF. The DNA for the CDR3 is TGTGCCAGCTCACAACAGACAGGGGACACAGATACGCAGTATTTT.

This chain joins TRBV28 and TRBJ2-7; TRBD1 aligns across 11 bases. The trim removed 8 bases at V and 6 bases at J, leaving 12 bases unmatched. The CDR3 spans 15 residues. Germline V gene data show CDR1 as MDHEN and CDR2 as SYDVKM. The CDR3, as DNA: TGTGCCAGCCACCCCTCCGGGACAGGGGGATCCGAGCAGTACTTC. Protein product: CASHPSGTGGSEQYF.

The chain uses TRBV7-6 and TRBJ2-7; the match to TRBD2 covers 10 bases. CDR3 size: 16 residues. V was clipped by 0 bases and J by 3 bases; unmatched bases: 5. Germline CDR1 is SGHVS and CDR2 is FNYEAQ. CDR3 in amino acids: CASSLAPGLADYEQYF. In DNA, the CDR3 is TGTGCCAGCAGCTTAGCCCCAGGACTAGCGGACTACGAGCAGTACTTC.

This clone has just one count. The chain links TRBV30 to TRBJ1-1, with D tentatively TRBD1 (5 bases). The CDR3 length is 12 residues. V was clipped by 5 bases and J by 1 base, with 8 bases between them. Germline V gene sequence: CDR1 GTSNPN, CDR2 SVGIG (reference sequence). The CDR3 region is CAWGRENTEAFF. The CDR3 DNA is TGTGCCTGGGGCAGGGAGAACACTGAAGCTTTCTTT.

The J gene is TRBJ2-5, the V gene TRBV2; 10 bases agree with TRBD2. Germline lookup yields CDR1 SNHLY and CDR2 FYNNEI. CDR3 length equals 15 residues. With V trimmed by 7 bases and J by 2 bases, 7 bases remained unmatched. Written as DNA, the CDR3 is TGTGCCAGCAATGCTCAACTAGCGGGGCAAGAGACCCAGTACTTC. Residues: CASNAQLAGQETQYF.